This TCR beta chain was captured by sequencing in a study of blood T cell repertoires in COVID-19. As originally analysed: Estimates of nucleated cell counts were drawn from the amplification of reference gene primers. Clones were read by immunoSEQ multiplex PCR, and TCRdb kept only the in-frame ones, dropping some. V and J calls and clone size are those listed in that table; D and trimming were worked out from the DNA. This table holds 330,000 or so clones, roughly 90% found once. CDR3 size: 14 residues. V was shortened by 1 base and J by 1 base, with 8 bases between the two germline ends. The germline CDR1 and CDR2 sequences are KGHSH and LQKENI. A word on this clone: Other nucleotide sequences from this sample produce the same CDR3.

Each exposed participant met a COVID-19 case in the 2 weeks preceding study entry. This rearrangement joins TRBV18 to TRBJ2-7, with D tentatively TRBD1 (5 bases). The source of this sequence is a woman aged 25 to 45 who had been exposed to COVID-19. The specimen was PBMCs or T cells enriched from blood (not recorded which). The CDR3 sequence: CASSPLAGSYEQYF. In nucleotides, the CDR3 is TGTGCCAGCTCACCACTGGCAGGGTCCTACGAGCAGTACTTC.